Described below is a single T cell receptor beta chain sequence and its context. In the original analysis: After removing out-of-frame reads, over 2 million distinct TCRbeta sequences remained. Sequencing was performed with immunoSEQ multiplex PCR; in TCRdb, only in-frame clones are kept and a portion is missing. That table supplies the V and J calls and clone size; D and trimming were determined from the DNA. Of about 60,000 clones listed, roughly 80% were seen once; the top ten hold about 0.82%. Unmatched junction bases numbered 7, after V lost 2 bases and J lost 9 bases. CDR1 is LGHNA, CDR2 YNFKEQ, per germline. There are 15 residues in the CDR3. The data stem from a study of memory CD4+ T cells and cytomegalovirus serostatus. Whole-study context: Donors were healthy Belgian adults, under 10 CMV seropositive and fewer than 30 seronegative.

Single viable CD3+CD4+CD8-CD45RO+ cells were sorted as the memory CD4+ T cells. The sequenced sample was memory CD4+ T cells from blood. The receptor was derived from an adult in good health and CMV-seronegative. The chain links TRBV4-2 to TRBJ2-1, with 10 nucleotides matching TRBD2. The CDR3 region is CASSQLAGASVEQFF. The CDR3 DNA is TGTGCCAGCAGCCAACTAGCGGGAGCTTCCGTTGAGCAGTTCTTC.